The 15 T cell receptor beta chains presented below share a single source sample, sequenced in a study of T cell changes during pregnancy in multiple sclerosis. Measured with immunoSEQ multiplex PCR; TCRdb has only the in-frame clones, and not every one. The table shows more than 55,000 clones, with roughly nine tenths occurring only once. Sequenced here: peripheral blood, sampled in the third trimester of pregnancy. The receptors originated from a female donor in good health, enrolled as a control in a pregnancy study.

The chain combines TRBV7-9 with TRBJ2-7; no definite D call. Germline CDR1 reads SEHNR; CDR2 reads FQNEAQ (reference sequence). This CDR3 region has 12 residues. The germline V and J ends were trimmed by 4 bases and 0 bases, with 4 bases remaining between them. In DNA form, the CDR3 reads TGTGCCAGCAGCTCCCACTCCTACGAGCAGTACTTC. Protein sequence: CASSSHSYEQYF. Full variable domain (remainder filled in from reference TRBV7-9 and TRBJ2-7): DTGVSQNPRHKITKRGQNVTFRCDPISEHNRLYWYRQTLGQGPEFLTYFQNEAQLEKSRLLSDRFSAERPKGSFSTLEIQRTEQGDSAMYLCASSSHSYEQYFGPGTRLTVT.

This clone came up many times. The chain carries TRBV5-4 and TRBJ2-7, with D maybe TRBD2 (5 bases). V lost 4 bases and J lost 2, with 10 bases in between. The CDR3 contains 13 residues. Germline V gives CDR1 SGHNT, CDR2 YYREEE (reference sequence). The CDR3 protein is CASSHPGTYEQYF. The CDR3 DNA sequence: TGTGCCAGCAGCCACCCCGGGACCTACGAGCAGTACTTC.

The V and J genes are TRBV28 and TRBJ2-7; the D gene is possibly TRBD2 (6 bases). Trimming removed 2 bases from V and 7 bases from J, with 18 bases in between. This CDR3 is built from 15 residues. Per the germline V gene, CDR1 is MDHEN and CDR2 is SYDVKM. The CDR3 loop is CASSLVPGRPGEQYF. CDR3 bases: TGTGCCAGCAGTTTAGTTCCAGGGAGGCCCGGAGAGCAGTACTTC.

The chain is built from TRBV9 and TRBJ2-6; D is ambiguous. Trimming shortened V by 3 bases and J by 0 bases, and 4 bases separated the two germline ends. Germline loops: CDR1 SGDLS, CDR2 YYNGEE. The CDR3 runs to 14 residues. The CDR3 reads CASSAISGANVLTF. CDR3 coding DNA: TGTGCCAGCAGCGCCATCTCTGGGGCCAACGTCCTGACTTTC. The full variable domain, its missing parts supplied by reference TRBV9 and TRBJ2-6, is DSGVTQTPKHLITATGQRVTLRCSPRSGDLSVYWYQQSLDQGLQFLIQYYNGEERAKGNILERFSAQQFPDLHSELNLSSLELGDSALYFCASSAISGANVLTFGAGSRLTVL.

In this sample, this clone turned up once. The CDR3 bases are TGTGCCAGCAGCCCAGGGAGGGTAAATCAGCCCCAGCATTTT. Residues: CASSPGRVNQPQHF. This chain links TRBV7-8 with TRBJ1-5, with a tentative D call TRBD1 (5 bases). Germline V gives CDR1 SGHVS, CDR2 FQNEAQ. The CDR3 is 14 amino acids. Trimming cost V 5 bases and J 4 bases, with 12 bases left between them.

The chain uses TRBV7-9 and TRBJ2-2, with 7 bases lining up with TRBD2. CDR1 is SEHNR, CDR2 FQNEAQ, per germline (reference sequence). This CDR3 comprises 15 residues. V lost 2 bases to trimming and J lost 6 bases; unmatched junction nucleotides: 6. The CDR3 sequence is CASSLTAGVSGELFF. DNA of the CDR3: TGTGCCAGCAGCTTAACGGCGGGAGTGTCCGGGGAGCTGTTTTTT.

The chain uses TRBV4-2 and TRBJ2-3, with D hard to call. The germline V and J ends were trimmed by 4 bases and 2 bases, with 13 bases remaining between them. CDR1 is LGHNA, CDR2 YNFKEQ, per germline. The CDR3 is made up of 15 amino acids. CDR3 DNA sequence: TGTGCCAGCAGCCCTCAGGCCCTATTCACAGATACGCAGTATTTT. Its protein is CASSPQALFTDTQYF.

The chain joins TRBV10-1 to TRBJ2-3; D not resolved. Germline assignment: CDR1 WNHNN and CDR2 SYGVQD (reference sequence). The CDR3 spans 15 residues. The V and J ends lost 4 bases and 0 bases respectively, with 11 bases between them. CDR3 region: CASSGGDASTDTQYF. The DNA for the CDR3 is TGCGCCAGCAGTGGAGGAGACGCTAGCACAGATACGCAGTATTTT.

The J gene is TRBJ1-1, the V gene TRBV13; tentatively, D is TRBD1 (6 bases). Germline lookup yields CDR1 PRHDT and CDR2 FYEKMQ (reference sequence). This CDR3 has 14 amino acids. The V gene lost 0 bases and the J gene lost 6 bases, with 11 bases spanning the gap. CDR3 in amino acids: CASSLGRGISEAFF. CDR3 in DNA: TGTGCCAGCAGCTTAGGCAGGGGAATTTCTGAAGCTTTCTTT.

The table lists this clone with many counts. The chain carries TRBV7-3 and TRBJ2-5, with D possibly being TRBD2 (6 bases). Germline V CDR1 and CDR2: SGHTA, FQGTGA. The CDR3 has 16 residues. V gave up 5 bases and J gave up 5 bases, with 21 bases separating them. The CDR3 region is CASSNPGGPERETQYF. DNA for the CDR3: TGTGCCAGCAGCAATCCCGGGGGTCCAGAAAGGGAGACCCAGTACTTC. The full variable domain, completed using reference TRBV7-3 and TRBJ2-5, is GAGVSQTPSNKVTEKGKYVELRCDPISGHTALYWYRQSLGQGPEFLIYFQGTGAADDSGLPNDRFFAVRPEGSVSTLKIQRTERGDSAVYLCASSNPGGPERETQYFGPGTRLLVL.

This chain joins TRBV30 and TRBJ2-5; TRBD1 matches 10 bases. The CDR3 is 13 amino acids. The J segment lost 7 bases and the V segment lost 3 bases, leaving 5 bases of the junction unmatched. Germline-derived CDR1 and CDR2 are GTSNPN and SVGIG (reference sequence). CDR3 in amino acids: CAWSDRGLGTQYF. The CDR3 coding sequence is TGTGCCTGGAGCGACAGGGGGCTGGGGACCCAGTACTTC.

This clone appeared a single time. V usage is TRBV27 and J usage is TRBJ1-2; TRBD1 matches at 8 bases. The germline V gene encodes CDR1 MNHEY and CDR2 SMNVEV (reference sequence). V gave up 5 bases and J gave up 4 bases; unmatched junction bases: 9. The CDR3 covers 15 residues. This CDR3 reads CASSPRQGILYGYTF. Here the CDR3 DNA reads TGTGCCAGCAGTCCGCGACAGGGGATCCTCTATGGCTACACCTTC.

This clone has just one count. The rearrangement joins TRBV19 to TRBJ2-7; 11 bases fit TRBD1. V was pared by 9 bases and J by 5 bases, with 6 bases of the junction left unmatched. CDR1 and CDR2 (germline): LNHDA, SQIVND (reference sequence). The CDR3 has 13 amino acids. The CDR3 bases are TGTGCCAGCGCCCGGGACAGGGGGGACGAGCAGTACTTC. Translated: CASARDRGDEQYF.

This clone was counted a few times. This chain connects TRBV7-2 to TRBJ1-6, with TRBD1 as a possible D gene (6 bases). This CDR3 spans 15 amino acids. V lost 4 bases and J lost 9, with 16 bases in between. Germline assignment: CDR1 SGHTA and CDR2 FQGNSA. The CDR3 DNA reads TGTGCCAGCAGCTCCAGGGGTAGCTTGCCTTCACCCCTCCACTTT. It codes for CASSSRGSLPSPLHF.

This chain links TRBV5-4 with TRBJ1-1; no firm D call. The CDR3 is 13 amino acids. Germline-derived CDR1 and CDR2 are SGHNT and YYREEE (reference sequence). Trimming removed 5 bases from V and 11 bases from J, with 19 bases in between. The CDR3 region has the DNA TGTGCCAGCAGGGCGGGAGGTATGGATGTGGCTTTCTTT. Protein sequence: CASRAGGMDVAFF.